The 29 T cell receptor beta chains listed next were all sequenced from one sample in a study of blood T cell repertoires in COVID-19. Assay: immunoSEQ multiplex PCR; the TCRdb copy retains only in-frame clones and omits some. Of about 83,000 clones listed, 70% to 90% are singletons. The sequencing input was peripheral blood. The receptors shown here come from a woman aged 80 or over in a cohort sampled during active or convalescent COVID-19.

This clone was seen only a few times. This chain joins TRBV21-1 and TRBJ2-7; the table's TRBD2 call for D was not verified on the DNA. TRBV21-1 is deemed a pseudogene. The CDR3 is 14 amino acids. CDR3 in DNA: TGTGCCGAAACCGCGGGGGACTTACCCTACGAGCAGTACGTC. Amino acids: CAETAGDLPYEQYV.

DNA for the CDR3: TGCGCCAGCAGCTTGACAGGAACCTCCACAGATACGCAGTATTTT. This translates into CASSLTGTSTDTQYF. The chain couples TRBV5-1 to TRBJ2-3, with a tentative D call TRBD1 (5 bases). Germline V gene lookup returns CDR1 SGHRS and CDR2 YFSETQ. Deletions cut 1 base from V and 2 bases from J, with 11 bases between. This CDR3 region has 15 residues.

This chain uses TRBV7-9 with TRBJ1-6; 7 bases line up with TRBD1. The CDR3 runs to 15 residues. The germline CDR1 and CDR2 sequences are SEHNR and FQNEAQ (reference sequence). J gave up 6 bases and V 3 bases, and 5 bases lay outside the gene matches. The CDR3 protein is CASSLGAGGNSPLHF. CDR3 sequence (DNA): TGTGCCAGCAGCTTGGGGGCAGGGGGTAATTCACCCCTCCACTTT.

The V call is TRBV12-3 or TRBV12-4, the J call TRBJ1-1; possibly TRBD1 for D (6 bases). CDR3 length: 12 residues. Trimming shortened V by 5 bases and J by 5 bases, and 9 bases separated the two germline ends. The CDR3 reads CASSPTGTEAFF. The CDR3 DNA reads TGTGCCAGCAGTCCCACAGGGACTGAAGCTTTCTTT.

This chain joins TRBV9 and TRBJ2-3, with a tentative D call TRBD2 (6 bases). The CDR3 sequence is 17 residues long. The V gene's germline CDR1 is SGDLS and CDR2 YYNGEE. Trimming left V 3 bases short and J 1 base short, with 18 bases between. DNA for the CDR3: TGTGCCAGCAGCGCACAGAGCGGCAGGAGGGGCACAGATACGCAGTATTTT. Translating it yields CASSAQSGRRGTDTQYF. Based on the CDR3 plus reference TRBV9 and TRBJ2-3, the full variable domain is DSGVTQTPKHLITATGQRVTLRCSPRSGDLSVYWYQQSLDQGLQFLIQYYNGEERAKGNILERFSAQQFPDLHSELNLSSLELGDSALYFCASSAQSGRRGTDTQYFGPGTRLTVL.

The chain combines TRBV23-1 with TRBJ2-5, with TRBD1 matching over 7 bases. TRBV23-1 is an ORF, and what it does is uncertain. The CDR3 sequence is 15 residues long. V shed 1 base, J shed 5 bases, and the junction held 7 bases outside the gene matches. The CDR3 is CASSQLRQGRETQYF. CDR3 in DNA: TGCGCCAGCAGTCAATTGAGACAGGGACGGGAGACCCAGTACTTC.

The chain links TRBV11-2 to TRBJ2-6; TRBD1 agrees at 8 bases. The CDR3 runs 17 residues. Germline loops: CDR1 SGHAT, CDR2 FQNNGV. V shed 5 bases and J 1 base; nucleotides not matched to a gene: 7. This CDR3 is CASSRGTGFSGANVLTF. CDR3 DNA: TGTGCCAGCAGCCGCGGGACAGGTTTTTCTGGGGCCAACGTCCTGACTTTC.

In DNA form, the CDR3 reads TGTGCCTGGCGACGGGTCGGGGTAGTGGAAAAACTGTTTTTT. Its translation is CAWRRVGVVEKLFF. The chain recombines TRBV30 with TRBJ1-4; D is ambiguous. Between the trimmed V and J ends, which lost 5 bases and 8 bases, there was a span of 18 bases. Per germline, CDR1 GTSNPN and CDR2 SVGIG (reference sequence). This CDR3 region has 14 residues.

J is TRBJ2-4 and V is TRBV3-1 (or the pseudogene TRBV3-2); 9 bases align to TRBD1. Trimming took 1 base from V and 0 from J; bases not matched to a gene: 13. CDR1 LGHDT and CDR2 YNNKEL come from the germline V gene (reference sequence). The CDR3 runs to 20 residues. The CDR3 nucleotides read TGTGCCAGCAGCCAAGGGGACAGGGAACGAATGCGCCTAGCCAAAAACATTCAGTACTTC. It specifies CASSQGDRERMRLAKNIQYF.

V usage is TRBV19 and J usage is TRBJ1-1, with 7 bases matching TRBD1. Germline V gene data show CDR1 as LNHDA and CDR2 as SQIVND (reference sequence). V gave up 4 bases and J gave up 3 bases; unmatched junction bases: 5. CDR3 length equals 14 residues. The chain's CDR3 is CASSTWTGHTEAFF. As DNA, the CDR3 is TGTGCCAGTAGTACTTGGACAGGCCACACTGAAGCTTTCTTT.

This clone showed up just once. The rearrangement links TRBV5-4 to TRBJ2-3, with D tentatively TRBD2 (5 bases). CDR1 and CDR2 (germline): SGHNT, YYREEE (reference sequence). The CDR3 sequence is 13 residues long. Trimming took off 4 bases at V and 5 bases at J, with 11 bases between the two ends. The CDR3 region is CASSSRGRDTQYF. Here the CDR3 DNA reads TGTGCCAGCAGCAGCCGGGGTCGAGATACGCAGTATTTT.

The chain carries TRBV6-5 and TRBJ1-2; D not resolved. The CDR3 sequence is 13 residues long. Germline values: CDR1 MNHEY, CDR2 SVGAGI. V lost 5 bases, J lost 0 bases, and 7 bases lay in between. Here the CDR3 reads CASSPGSNYGYTF. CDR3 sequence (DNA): TGTGCCAGCAGTCCGGGATCTAACTATGGCTACACCTTC.

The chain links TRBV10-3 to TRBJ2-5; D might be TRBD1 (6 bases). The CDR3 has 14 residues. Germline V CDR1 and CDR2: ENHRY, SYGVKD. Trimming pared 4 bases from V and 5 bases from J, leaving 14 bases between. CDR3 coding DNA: TGTGCCATCAGTGGAAGAGGGGGAAGGGAGACCCAGTACTTC. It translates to CAISGRGGRETQYF.

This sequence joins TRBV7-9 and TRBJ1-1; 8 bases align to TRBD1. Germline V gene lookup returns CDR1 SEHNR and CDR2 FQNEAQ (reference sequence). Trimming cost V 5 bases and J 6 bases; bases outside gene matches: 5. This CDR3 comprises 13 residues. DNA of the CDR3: TGTGCCAGCAGCATTTGGACAGGGCCTGAAGCTTTCTTT. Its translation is CASSIWTGPEAFF.

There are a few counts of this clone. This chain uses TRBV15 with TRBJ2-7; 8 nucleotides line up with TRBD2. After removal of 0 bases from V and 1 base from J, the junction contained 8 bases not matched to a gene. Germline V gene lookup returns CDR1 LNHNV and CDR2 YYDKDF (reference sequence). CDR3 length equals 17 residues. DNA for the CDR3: TGTGCCACCAGCAGAGAATATGCGGGAGGCGGTTCCTACGAGCAGTACGTC. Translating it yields CATSREYAGGGSYEQYV.

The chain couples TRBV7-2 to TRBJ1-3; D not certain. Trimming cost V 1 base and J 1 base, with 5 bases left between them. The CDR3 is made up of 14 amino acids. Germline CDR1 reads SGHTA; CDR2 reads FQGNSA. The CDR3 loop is CASSLGASGNTIYF. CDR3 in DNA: TGTGCCAGCAGCTTAGGAGCTTCTGGAAACACCATATATTTT.

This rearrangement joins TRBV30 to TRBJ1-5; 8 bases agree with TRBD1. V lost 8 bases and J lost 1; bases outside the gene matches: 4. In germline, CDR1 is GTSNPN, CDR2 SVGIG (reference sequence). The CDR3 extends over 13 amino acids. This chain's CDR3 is CAEGQGSNQPQHF. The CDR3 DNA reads TGTGCCGAAGGACAGGGAAGCAATCAGCCCCAGCATTTT.

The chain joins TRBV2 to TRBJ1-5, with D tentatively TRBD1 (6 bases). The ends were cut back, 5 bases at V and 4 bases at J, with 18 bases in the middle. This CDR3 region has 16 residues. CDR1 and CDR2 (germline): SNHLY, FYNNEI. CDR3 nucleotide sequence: TGTGCCAGCAGTTCCCTCCCAGGACAGCTGAATCAGCCCCAGCATTTT. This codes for CASSSLPGQLNQPQHF.

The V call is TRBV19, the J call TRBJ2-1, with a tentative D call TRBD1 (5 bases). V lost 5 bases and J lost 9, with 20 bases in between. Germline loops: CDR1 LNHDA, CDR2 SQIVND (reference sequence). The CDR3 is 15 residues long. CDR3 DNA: TGTGCCAGTAGTCCAGGGCACTGGGCGAGAGGTGAGCAGTTCTTC. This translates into CASSPGHWARGEQFF.

The CDR3 nucleotides are TGTGCCAGCAGCGCCAAGGTCACTAGCGGGAGTTTCTTCTATGAGCAGTTCTTC. Its translation is CASSAKVTSGSFFYEQFF. The chain carries TRBV5-4 and TRBJ2-1; 11 bases are shared with TRBD2. The CDR3 is 18 amino acids. The V gene's germline CDR1 is SGHNT and CDR2 YYREEE (reference sequence). V gave up 4 bases and J gave up 8 bases; unmatched junction bases: 17.

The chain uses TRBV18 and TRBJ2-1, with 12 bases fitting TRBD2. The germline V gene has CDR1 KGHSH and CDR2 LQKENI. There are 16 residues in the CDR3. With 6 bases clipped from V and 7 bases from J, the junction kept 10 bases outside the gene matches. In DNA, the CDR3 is TGTGCCAGCTCTCGAATACTAGCGGGAGGTGATAATGAGCAGTTCTTC. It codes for CASSRILAGGDNEQFF.

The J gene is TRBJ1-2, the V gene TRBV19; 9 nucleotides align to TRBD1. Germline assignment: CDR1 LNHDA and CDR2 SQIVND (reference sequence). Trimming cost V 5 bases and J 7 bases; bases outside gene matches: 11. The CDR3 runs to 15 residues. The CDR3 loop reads CASSYPTGGRSGYTF. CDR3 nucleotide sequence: TGTGCCAGTAGTTACCCGACAGGGGGACGAAGTGGCTACACCTTC.

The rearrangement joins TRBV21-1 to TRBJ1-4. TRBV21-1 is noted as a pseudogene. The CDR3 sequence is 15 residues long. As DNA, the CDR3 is TGTGCCCATGGAGAGGGATGCGGGGTGGATGAAAAACTGTTTTTT. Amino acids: CAHGEGCGVDEKLFF.

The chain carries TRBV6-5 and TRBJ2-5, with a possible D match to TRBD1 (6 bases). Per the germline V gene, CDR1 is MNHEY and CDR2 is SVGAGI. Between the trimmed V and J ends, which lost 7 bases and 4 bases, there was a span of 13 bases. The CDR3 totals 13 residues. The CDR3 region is CASNRARGETQYF. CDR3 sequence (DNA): TGTGCCAGCAACAGGGCCAGGGGAGAGACCCAGTACTTC.

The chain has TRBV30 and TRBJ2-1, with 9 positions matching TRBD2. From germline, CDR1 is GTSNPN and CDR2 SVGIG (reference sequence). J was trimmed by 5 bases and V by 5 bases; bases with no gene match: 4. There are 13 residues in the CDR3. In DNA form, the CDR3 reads TGTGCCTGGTTAGCGGGAGTGGACAATGAGCAGTTCTTC. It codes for CAWLAGVDNEQFF.

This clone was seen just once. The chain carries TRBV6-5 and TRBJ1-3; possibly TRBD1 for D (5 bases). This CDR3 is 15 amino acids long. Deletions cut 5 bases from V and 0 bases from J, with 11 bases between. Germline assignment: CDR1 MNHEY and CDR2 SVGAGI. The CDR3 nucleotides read TGTGCCAGCAGTATCGACAGAAGCTCTGGAAACACCATATATTTT. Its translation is CASSIDRSSGNTIYF.

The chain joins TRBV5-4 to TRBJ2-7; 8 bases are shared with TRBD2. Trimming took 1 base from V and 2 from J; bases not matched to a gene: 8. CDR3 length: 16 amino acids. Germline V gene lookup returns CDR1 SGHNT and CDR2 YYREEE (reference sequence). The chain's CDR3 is CASSLSPSGPPYEQYF. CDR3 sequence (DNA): TGTGCCAGCAGCTTGAGTCCTAGCGGGCCCCCCTACGAGCAGTACTTC.

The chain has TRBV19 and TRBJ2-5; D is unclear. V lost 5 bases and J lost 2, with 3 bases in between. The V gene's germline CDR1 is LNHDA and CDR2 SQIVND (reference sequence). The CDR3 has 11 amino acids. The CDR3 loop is CASSEQETQYF. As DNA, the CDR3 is TGTGCCAGTAGTGAGCAAGAGACCCAGTACTTC.

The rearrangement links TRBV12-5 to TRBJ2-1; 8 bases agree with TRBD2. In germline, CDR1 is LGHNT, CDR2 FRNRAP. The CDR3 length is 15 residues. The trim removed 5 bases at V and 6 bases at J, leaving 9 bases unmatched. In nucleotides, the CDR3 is TGTGCTAGTGGTCCTTGGAGCGGGAGTGCCAATGAGCAGTTCTTC. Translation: CASGPWSGSANEQFF.